This TCR beta chain originates from a study of blood T cell repertoires in COVID-19. Overall study context: Sites across the United States, Italy and Spain contributed samples from acute and convalescent COVID-19. The cDNA or gDNA used as material had been derived from T cells, B-cell-depleted T cells, or PBMCs.

The repertoire was sequenced with immunoSEQ multiplex PCR; TCRdb's copy has only in-frame clones and lacks some. This sample carries around 150,000 clones, 88% of them seen once, and the ten largest clones take 6.5% to 8.5%. All enrollees were roughly 18 to 100 years old and from approximately 25 US areas. The sample was PBMCs or T cells enriched from blood (not recorded which). The source is a woman aged 45-60 years who had recovered from COVID-19.

The CDR3: CASTPRTGELFF. The CDR3 nucleotides read TGTGCCAGCACTCCCAGGACCGGGGAGCTGTTTTTT. The V and J genes are TRBV12-3 or TRBV12-4 and TRBJ2-2, with D unresolved. This CDR3 is 12 amino acids long. Trimming pared 7 bases from V and 5 bases from J, leaving 8 bases between.